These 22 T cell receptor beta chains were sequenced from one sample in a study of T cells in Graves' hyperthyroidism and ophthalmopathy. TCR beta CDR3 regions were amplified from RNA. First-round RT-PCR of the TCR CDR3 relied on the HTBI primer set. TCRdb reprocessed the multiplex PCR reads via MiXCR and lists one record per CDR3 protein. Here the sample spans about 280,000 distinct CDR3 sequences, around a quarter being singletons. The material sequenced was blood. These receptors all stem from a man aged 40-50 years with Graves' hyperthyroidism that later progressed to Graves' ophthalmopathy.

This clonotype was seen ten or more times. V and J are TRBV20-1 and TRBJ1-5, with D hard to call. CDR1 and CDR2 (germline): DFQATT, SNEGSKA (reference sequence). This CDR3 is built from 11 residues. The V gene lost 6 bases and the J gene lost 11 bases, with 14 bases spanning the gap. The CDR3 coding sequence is TGCAGTGCCCCCGGGCCATCGGCCCAGCATTTT. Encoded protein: CSAPGPSAQHF.

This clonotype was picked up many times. For the CDR3, the DNA is TGTGCCAGCAGCCGCCGGGGGCCCGCCGCGCAAGAGACCCAGTACTTC. Translated, it gives CASSRRGPAAQETQYF. This rearrangement joins TRBV11-2 to TRBJ2-5, with D perhaps TRBD1 or TRBD2 (6 bases each). V was cut by 5 bases and J by 2 bases, with 18 bases left in between. Germline values: CDR1 SGHAT, CDR2 FQNNGV. This CDR3 contains 16 residues.

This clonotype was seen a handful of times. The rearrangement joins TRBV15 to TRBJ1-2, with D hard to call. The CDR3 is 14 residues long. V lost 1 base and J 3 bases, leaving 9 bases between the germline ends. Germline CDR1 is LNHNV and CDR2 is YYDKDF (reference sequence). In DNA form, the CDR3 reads TGTGCCACCAGCAGAGGAACAGAACACTATGGCTACACCTTC. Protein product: CATSRGTEHYGYTF.

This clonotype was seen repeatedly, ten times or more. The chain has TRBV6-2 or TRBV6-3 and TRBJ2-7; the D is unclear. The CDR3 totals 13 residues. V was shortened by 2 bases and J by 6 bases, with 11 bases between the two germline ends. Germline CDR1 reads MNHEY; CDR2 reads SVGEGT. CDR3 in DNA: TGTGCCAGCAGTTACCGGTCTCCGCGCGAGCAGTACTTC. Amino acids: CASSYRSPREQYF.

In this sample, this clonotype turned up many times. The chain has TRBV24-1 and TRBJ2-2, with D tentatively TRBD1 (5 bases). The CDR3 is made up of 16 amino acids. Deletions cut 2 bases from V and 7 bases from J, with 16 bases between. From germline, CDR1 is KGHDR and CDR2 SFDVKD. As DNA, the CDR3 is TGTGCCACCAGTGATTCTGTACCCGACAGTGGCGGGGAGCTGTTTTTT. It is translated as CATSDSVPDSGGELFF.

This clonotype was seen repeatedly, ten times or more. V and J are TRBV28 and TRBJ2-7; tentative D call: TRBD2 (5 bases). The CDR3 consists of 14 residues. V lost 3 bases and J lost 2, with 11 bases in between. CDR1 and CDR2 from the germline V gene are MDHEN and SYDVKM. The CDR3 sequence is CASSFHGETYEQYF. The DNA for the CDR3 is TGTGCCAGCAGTTTCCACGGGGAGACCTACGAGCAGTACTTC.

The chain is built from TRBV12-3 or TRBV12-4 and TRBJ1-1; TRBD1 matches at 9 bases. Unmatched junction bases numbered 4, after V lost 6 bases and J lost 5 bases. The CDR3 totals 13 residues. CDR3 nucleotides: TGTGCCAGCAGAACAGGGGGCCGGACTGAAGCTTTCTTT. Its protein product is CASRTGGRTEAFF.

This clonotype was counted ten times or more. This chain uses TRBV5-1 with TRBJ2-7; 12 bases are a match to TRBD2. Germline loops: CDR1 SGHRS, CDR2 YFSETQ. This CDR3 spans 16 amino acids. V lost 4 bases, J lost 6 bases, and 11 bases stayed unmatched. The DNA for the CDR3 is TGCGCCAGCAGCATTCTAGCGGGAGGGGGGCGCGGCGAGCAGTACTTC. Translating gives CASSILAGGGRGEQYF.

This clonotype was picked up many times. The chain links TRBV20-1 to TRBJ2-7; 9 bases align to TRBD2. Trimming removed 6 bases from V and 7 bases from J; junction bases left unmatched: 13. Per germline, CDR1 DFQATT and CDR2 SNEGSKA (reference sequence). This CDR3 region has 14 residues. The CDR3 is CSATSGRTYGEQYF. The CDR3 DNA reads TGCAGTGCAACAAGCGGGAGGACCTATGGGGAGCAGTACTTC.

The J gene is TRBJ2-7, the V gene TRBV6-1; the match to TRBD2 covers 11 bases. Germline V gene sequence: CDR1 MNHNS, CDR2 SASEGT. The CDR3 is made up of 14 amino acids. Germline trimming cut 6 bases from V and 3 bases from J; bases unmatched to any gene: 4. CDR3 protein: CASRTSGSNYEQYF. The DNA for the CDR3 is TGTGCCAGCAGAACTAGCGGGAGCAACTACGAGCAGTACTTC.

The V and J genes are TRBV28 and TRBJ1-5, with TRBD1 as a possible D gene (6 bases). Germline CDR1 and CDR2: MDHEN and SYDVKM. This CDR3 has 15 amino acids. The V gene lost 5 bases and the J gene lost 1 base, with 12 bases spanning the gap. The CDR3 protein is CASSPYGGSNQPQHF. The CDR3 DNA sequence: TGTGCCAGCAGTCCCTATGGGGGCAGCAATCAGCCCCAGCATTTT.

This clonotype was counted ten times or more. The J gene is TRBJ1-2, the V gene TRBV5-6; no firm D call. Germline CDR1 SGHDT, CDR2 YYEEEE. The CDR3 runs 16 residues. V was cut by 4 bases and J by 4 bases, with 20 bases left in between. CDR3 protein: CASSVEPEPLLYGYTF. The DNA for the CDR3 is TGTGCCAGCAGCGTAGAACCGGAACCACTGCTCTATGGCTACACCTTC.

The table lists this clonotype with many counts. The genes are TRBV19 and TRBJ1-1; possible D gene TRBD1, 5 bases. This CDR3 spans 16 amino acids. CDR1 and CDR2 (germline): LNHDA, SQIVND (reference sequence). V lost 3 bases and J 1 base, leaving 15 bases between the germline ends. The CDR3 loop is CASSMGPLGRNTEAFF. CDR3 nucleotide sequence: TGTGCCAGTAGTATGGGACCTCTCGGCAGGAACACTGAAGCTTTCTTT.

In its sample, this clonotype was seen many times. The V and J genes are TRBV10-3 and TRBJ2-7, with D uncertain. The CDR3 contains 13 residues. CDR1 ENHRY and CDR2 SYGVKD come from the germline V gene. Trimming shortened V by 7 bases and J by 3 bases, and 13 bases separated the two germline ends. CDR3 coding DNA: TGTGCCATCACTTGGACGGAGAACTACGAGCAGTACTTC. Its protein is CAITWTENYEQYF.

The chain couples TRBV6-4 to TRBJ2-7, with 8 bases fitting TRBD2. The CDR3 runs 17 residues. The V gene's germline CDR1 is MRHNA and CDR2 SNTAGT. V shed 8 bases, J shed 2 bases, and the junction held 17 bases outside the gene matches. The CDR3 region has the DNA TGTGCCAGCGATGGGGGGCCTAGCGGGCGATCCGCCTACGAGCAGTACTTC. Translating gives CASDGGPSGRSAYEQYF.

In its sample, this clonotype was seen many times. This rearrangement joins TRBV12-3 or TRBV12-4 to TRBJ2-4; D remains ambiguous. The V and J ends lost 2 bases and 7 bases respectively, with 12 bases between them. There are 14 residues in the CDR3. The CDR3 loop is CASSLMSSMNIQYF. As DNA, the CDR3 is TGTGCCAGCAGTTTAATGTCTTCGATGAACATTCAGTACTTC.

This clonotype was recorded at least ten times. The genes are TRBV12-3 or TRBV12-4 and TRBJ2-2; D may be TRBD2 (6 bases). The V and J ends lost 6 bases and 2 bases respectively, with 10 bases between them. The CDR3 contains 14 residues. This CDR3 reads CASRPGTNTGELFF. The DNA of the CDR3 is TGTGCCAGCAGACCCGGGACTAACACCGGGGAGCTGTTTTTT.

This CDR3 reads CASSSRRLGLEGYTF. The DNA for the CDR3 is TGTGCCAGCAGTTCGAGACGGTTGGGTCTTGAGGGCTACACCTTC. V and J are TRBV6-5 and TRBJ1-2; no definite D call. V was shortened by 4 bases and J by 8 bases, with 20 bases between the two germline ends. The germline CDR1 and CDR2 sequences are MNHEY and SVGAGI. The CDR3 is 15 residues long.

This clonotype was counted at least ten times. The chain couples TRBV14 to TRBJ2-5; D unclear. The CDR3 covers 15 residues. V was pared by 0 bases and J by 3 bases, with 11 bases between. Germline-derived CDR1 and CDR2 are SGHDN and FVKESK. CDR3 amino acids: CASSQDRTIKETQYF. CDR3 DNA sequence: TGTGCCAGCAGCCAAGATCGGACGATAAAAGAGACCCAGTACTTC.

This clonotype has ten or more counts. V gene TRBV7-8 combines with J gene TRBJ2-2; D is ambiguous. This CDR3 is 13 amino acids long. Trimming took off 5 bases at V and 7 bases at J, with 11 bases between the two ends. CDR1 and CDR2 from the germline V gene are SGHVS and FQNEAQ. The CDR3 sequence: CASSPFTLGELFF. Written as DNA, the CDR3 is TGTGCCAGCAGCCCATTCACCCTCGGGGAGCTGTTTTTT.

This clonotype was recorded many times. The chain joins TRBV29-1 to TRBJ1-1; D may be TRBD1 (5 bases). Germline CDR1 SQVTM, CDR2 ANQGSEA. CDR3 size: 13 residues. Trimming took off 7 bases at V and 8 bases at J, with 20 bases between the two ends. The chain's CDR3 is CSADRTPAGEAFF. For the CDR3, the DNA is TGCAGCGCTGACAGAACCCCCGCAGGAGAAGCTTTCTTT.

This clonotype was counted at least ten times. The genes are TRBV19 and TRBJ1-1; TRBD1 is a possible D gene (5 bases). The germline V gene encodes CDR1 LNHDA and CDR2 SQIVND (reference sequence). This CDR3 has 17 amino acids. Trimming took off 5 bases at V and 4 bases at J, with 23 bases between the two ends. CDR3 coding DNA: TGTGCCAGTAGTTATTATGGGACTGCGTCGGGTGGCACTGAAGCTTTCTTT. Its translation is CASSYYGTASGGTEAFF.